This paragraph reports one T cell receptor beta chain. The count of this clone is one. What this receptor recognizes is not known. Base-call qualities are not available, and no considerably larger clone is one nucleotide away. This entry belongs to a study of CD8+ T cells in alopecia areata (dated by TCRdb to the late 2010s). About the study as a whole: The treated patients took part in an open-label pilot trial in which moderate-to-severe alopecia areata was treated with oral tofacitinib at 5 to 10 mg twice daily. Patients stayed on tofacitinib for 6 to 18 months and then had 6 months of follow-up off drug so that delayed response and recurrence could be assessed. In treated patients, disease severity was measured using the SALT score, which gives the percentage of scalp surface area affected. High-throughput TCRbeta sequencing was used to examine T cell clonal expansion in alopecia areata in both the C3H/HeJ mouse model and human patients. On the human side, TCRbeta sequencing was run on scalp tissue and on sorted CD4+ and CD8+ peripheral blood T cells from healthy controls and from alopecia areata patients with either patchy or totalis/universalis disease. Tofacitinib-treated patients had biopsies at baseline and at 4 and 24 weeks of treatment, with a later scalp biopsy in several patients. Clonality in the scalp was compared among normal scalp (n=4), patchy alopecia areata scalp (n=8), and alopecia totalis/universalis scalp (n=8). RNA was extracted with the PAXgene miRNA kit for fixed scalp, the miRNeasy kit for PBMCs, and the RNeasy kit for mouse skin. TCRbeta CDR3 regions were amplified by immunoSEQ multiplex PCR with 35 Vbeta forward and 13 Jbeta reverse primers.

V and J are truncated by 5 bases and 2 bases respectively, leaving an intervening sequence of 10 bases. The CDR3 runs 13 amino acids, cysteine and phenylalanine included. Only the CDR3 DNA stays, 39 bases, in frame from base 1. As encoded in the germline V gene, CDR1 is MNHEY while CDR2 is SVGAGI. Overall results and qualifications from the work: During tofacitinib treatment, many expanded lesional clones remained in scalp and blood, and this persistence may partly explain relapse after treatment is stopped. Scalp clonality and the number of expanded CD8+ clones among the top 100 scalp clones were significantly decreased by tofacitinib. Because the treated cohort was small and had only one nonresponder, larger studies are needed to examine links between baseline CD8+ expansion and response. TCR sequences shared between patients were less clear than in mice, possibly partly because of HLA diversity in the patient population. Compared with normal scalp, lesional scalp, particularly in alopecia totalis/universalis, had higher clonality and more expanded CD8+ clones, which suggests antigenic drive. Unlike mouse skin, where gammadelta T cells dominate, normal human skin contains resident alphabeta T cells that get sequenced too, which complicates analysis of the scalp TCR repertoire.

The protocol used for the library was the immunoSEQ multiplex PCR assay. RNA was extracted from all samples and reverse transcribed into cDNA, which served as template for TCR sequencing. SuperScript III was used to make first-strand cDNA, primed with a 2:1 mix of oligo-dT and random hexamers. Amplification bias was assessed with a synthetic immune receptor repertoire, and residual bias was removed computationally. The original pipeline was this. After raw reads were preprocessed to remove errors, the CDR3 was defined following IMGT conventions as running from the conserved cysteine to phenylalanine. To get clonality, Shannon entropy was normalized by log2 of the number of productive unique TCRs and the result was subtracted from 1. Whether each scalp clone was CD4 or CD8 was inferred by checking scalp TCRbeta sequences against the CD4 and CD8 repertoires from sorted blood. Sourced from immuneACCESS, this table was stored by TCRdb with only in-frame sequences that have V and J called. A share of the clones is absent; for the studies checked, an unresolved V gene accounts for under half, and the remainder has no known explanation. Clone size and V and J calls were adopted from that table, with D and trimming inferred from the DNA. The sample contains about 210,000 clones, approximately 72% of them found a single time. Together, the top ten hold roughly 1.2% of the sample.

Per the publication, the treatment or condition label means: oral pan-JAK inhibitor, 5-10 mg twice daily. Lesional scalp punch biopsies and peripheral blood were obtained from alopecia areata patients. PBMCs were isolated by density centrifugation and stained for CD3, CD4 and CD8, after which CD4+ and CD8+ T cells were sorted on a FACSAria. This clonotype was sampled from a human donor with alopecia areata. The specimen was CD4+ T cells sorted from blood, collected at approximately week 45, from a patient treated with tofacitinib. The V and J genes are TRBV6-5 and TRBJ2-7; 5 matching bases give a weak D call of TRBD1. The sequence in DNA is TGTGCCAGCAGTCAGGGCCAAACCTACGAGCAGTACTTC. Translation gives CASSQGQTYEQYF.